These T cell receptor beta chains were read from a single sample in a study of OX40 agonist ivuxolimab in advanced cancers. Some clones are missing from TCRdb's copy, which holds only in-frame ones; the method was immunoSEQ multiplex PCR. The data show roughly 100,000 clones, approximately 86% seen once. Sequenced here: CD4+ or CD8+ T cells sorted from blood, sampled in a trial of the OX40 agonist ivuxolimab. These receptor sequences come from an adult with an advanced solid tumor such as melanoma, head and neck, liver or kidney cancer. Each CDR3 is given with its conserved first and last residue. Fields, in order: CDR3 protein, CDR3 DNA, D gene, J gene, V gene, clone size. A D gene is named only where the DNA matches it firmly. Not every row has a clone size; where given, it reads once, few, many or a size class.

CDR3aa: CASSSPGQGVYNEQFF
CDR3nt: TGTGCCAGCAGCTCACCGGGACAGGGGGTCTACAATGAGCAGTTCTTC
d_gene: TRBD1
j_gene: TRBJ2-1
v_gene: TRBV5-6
abundance: NA

CDR3aa: CASSLATTGGRADTQYF
CDR3nt: TGTGCCAGCAGCTTAGCCACCACAGGGGGTCGCGCAGATACGCAGTATTTT
d_gene: TRBD1
j_gene: TRBJ2-3
v_gene: TRBV7-8
abundance: once

CDR3aa: CASRNTGVPYEQYF
CDR3nt: TGTGCCAGCAGGAACACCGGGGTCCCCTACGAGCAGTACTTC
d_gene: NA
j_gene: TRBJ2-7
v_gene: TRBV28
abundance: few

CDR3aa: CASSPGRDSGANVLTF
CDR3nt: TGTGCCAGCAGCCCCGGCAGGGACTCTGGGGCCAACGTCCTGACTTTC
d_gene: NA
j_gene: TRBJ2-6
v_gene: TRBV9
abundance: few

CDR3aa: CASSLGAITDTQYF
CDR3nt: TGCGCCAGCAGCTTGGGAGCGATCACAGATACGCAGTATTTT
d_gene: NA
j_gene: TRBJ2-3
v_gene: TRBV5-1
abundance: NA

CDR3aa: CASSLGPRDTQYF
CDR3nt: TGTGCCAGCAGCCTAGGCCCTCGGGATACGCAGTATTTT
d_gene: NA
j_gene: TRBJ2-3
v_gene: TRBV27
abundance: NA

CDR3aa: CASSLDPGGLETQYF
CDR3nt: TGTGCCAGCAGCTTAGACCCGGGGGGGCTCGAGACCCAGTACTTC
d_gene: TRBD2
j_gene: TRBJ2-5
v_gene: TRBV11-2
abundance: NA

CDR3aa: CASSLSETGSFYNEQFF
CDR3nt: TGTGCCAGCAGCTTAAGCGAGACAGGGTCGTTCTACAATGAGCAGTTCTTC
d_gene: TRBD1
j_gene: TRBJ2-1
v_gene: TRBV7-9
abundance: NA

CDR3aa: CASSWTGGYEQYF
CDR3nt: TGCGCCAGCAGCTGGACAGGGGGCTACGAGCAGTACTTC
d_gene: TRBD1
j_gene: TRBJ2-7
v_gene: TRBV5-1
abundance: NA

CDR3aa: CATYLGLAGSTDTQYF
CDR3nt: TGTGCCACCTATCTCGGACTAGCGGGAAGCACAGATACGCAGTATTTT
d_gene: TRBD2
j_gene: TRBJ2-3
v_gene: TRBV10-3
abundance: NA

CDR3aa: CASSPRSDGASTDTQYF
CDR3nt: TGTGCCAGTAGTCCGCGATCCGACGGGGCCAGCACAGATACGCAGTATTTT
d_gene: NA
j_gene: TRBJ2-3
v_gene: TRBV19
abundance: NA

CDR3aa: CASSIAPGEVSTDTQYF
CDR3nt: TGTGCCAGTAGTATAGCCCCAGGGGAAGTTAGCACAGATACGCAGTATTTT
d_gene: NA
j_gene: TRBJ2-3
v_gene: TRBV19
abundance: NA

CDR3aa: CASRSLVRKSEKLFF
CDR3nt: TGTGCCAGCAGAAGTTTAGTTAGGAAATCGGAAAAACTGTTTTTT
d_gene: NA
j_gene: TRBJ1-4
v_gene: TRBV28
abundance: NA

CDR3aa: CAWSMGQDNSPLHF
CDR3nt: TGTGCCTGGAGTATGGGACAGGACAATTCACCCCTCCACTTT
d_gene: TRBD1
j_gene: TRBJ1-6
v_gene: TRBV30
abundance: few

CDR3aa: CASSQVGQGGGLADTQYF
CDR3nt: TGCGCCAGCAGCCAAGTTGGGCAAGGGGGAGGTTTGGCAGATACGCAGTATTTT
d_gene: NA
j_gene: TRBJ2-3
v_gene: TRBV4-1
abundance: NA

CDR3aa: CASSHGQVNTGELFF
CDR3nt: TGTGCCAGCAGCCATGGGCAGGTTAACACCGGGGAGCTGTTTTTT
d_gene: NA
j_gene: TRBJ2-2
v_gene: TRBV4-2
abundance: NA

CDR3aa: CASSSARREESSYEQYF
CDR3nt: TGTGCCAGCAGCTCCGCGCGGCGGGAGGAAAGCTCCTACGAGCAGTACTTC
d_gene: TRBD2
j_gene: TRBJ2-7
v_gene: TRBV2
abundance: NA

CDR3aa: CASSLWTETDTQYF
CDR3nt: TGTGCCAGCAGTTTATGGACAGAGACAGATACGCAGTATTTT
d_gene: NA
j_gene: TRBJ2-3
v_gene: TRBV27
abundance: once

CDR3aa: CASSITGNEQNF
CDR3nt: TGTGCCAGCAGCATAACAGGGAACGAGCAGAACTTC
d_gene: NA
j_gene: TRBJ2-7
v_gene: TRBV4-2
abundance: NA

CDR3aa: CASSLAARTGGEDTQYF
CDR3nt: TGTGCCAGCAGCTTAGCGGCCCGGACAGGTGGGGAAGATACGCAGTATTTT
d_gene: TRBD1
j_gene: TRBJ2-3
v_gene: TRBV11-1
abundance: NA

CDR3aa: CASSRDVLNEKLFF
CDR3nt: TGTGCCAGCAGTCGAGATGTCTTAAATGAAAAACTGTTTTTT
d_gene: NA
j_gene: TRBJ1-4
v_gene: TRBV11-2
abundance: NA

CDR3aa: CASSLTRLAGSETQYF
CDR3nt: TGTGCCAGCAGCCTCACTCGACTAGCGGGATCAGAGACCCAGTACTTC
d_gene: TRBD2
j_gene: TRBJ2-5
v_gene: TRBV28
abundance: NA

CDR3aa: CASRPRSSLDGYTF
CDR3nt: TGCGCCAGCAGACCTCGGTCATCCCTCGATGGCTACACCTTC
d_gene: NA
j_gene: TRBJ1-2
v_gene: TRBV5-1
abundance: once

CDR3aa: CASQNRGTGELFF
CDR3nt: TGTGCCAGCCAAAACAGGGGGACCGGGGAGCTGTTTTTT
d_gene: TRBD1
j_gene: TRBJ2-2
v_gene: TRBV25-1
abundance: NA

CDR3aa: CASSVGGGGLRTDTQYF
CDR3nt: TGTGCCAGCAGTGTAGGGGGCGGGGGACTGAGGACAGATACGCAGTATTTT
d_gene: NA
j_gene: TRBJ2-3
v_gene: TRBV6-1
abundance: NA

CDR3aa: CATSRVGRTSFTDTQYF
CDR3nt: TGTGCCACCAGCAGAGTAGGGAGGACTAGCTTCACAGATACGCAGTATTTT
d_gene: TRBD2
j_gene: TRBJ2-3
v_gene: TRBV15
abundance: NA

CDR3aa: CASSPSGNTEAFF
CDR3nt: TGTGCCAGCAGCCCTTCCGGGAACACTGAAGCTTTCTTT
d_gene: NA
j_gene: TRBJ1-1
v_gene: TRBV11-3
abundance: once

CDR3aa: CASSLGRTSGSGDEQFF
CDR3nt: TGTGCCAGCAGCTTAGGGAGGACTAGCGGGAGTGGGGATGAGCAGTTCTTC
d_gene: TRBD2
j_gene: TRBJ2-1
v_gene: TRBV7-2
abundance: NA

CDR3aa: CASSFTGQAGNEQFF
CDR3nt: TGCGCCAGCAGCTTCACGGGACAGGCGGGCAATGAGCAGTTCTTC
d_gene: TRBD1
j_gene: TRBJ2-1
v_gene: TRBV5-1
abundance: NA

CDR3aa: CATTMRAQGTQYF
CDR3nt: TGTGCCACGACGATGAGGGCGCAGGGGACCCAGTACTTC
d_gene: NA
j_gene: TRBJ2-5
v_gene: TRBV10-3
abundance: few

CDR3aa: CAISAGQGGDTQYF
CDR3nt: TGTGCCATCAGTGCGGGACAAGGAGGTGATACGCAGTATTTT
d_gene: NA
j_gene: TRBJ2-3
v_gene: TRBV10-3
abundance: NA

CDR3aa: CASSPAGGRDTQYF
CDR3nt: TGTGCCAGCAGTCCAGCGGGAGGCAGGGATACGCAGTATTTT
d_gene: TRBD2
j_gene: TRBJ2-3
v_gene: TRBV28
abundance: NA

CDR3aa: CASRQGFDEQYF
CDR3nt: TGTGCCAGCAGACAGGGCTTCGACGAGCAGTACTTC
d_gene: NA
j_gene: TRBJ2-7
v_gene: TRBV6-5
abundance: few

CDR3aa: CASSAPEARPGNTIYF
CDR3nt: TGTGCCAGCAGCGCCCCAGAGGCTAGACCTGGAAACACCATATATTTT
d_gene: NA
j_gene: TRBJ1-3
v_gene: TRBV11-2
abundance: NA

CDR3aa: CAWSLRLGGGTEAFF
CDR3nt: TGTGCCTGGAGTTTGCGTTTAGGGGGTGGAACTGAAGCTTTCTTT
d_gene: NA
j_gene: TRBJ1-1
v_gene: TRBV30
abundance: few

CDR3aa: CASSLISPGASTDTQYF
CDR3nt: TGTGCCAGCAGTTTAATTTCTCCGGGGGCTAGCACAGATACGCAGTATTTT
d_gene: NA
j_gene: TRBJ2-3
v_gene: TRBV28
abundance: NA

CDR3aa: CASGVFFRGPIGYTF
CDR3nt: TGTGCCAGCGGGGTCTTTTTCAGGGGTCCTATCGGCTACACCTTC
d_gene: NA
j_gene: TRBJ1-2
v_gene: TRBV28
abundance: once

CDR3aa: CASSLSDTQYF
CDR3nt: TGTGCCAGCAGCTTATCAGATACGCAGTATTTT
d_gene: NA
j_gene: TRBJ2-3
v_gene: TRBV11-2
abundance: NA

CDR3aa: CASSSQPMGQGYNEQFF
CDR3nt: TGCGCCAGCAGCTCCCAGCCCATGGGACAGGGTTACAATGAGCAGTTCTTC
d_gene: TRBD1
j_gene: TRBJ2-1
v_gene: TRBV5-1
abundance: NA

CDR3aa: CASSLDPNQPQHF
CDR3nt: TGTGCCAGCAGCTTAGATCCGAATCAGCCCCAGCATTTT
d_gene: NA
j_gene: TRBJ1-5
v_gene: TRBV7-2
abundance: NA

CDR3aa: CASGLAPAADTQYF
CDR3nt: TGTGCTAGTGGTTTGGCCCCGGCAGCAGATACGCAGTATTTT
d_gene: NA
j_gene: TRBJ2-3
v_gene: TRBV12-5
abundance: NA